This paragraph covers one TCR beta chain sequence. The source of the sample is a study of blood T cell repertoires in COVID-19. Overall study: Sources were T cells, B-cell-depleted T cells, or PBMCs; the material itself was cDNA or gDNA.

Original handling: Reference gene primers were amplified, and this amplification served to estimate nucleated cell counts. Libraries were prepared by immunoSEQ multiplex PCR; TCRdb keeps only in-frame clonotypes and omits some of them. That table is the source of V, J and clone size, and D and trimming were worked out from the DNA. The profile shows roughly 190,000 clones, approximately 84% of them singletons. The CDR3 totals 13 residues. Germline CDR1 and CDR2: GTSNPN and SVGIG (reference sequence). Trimming cost V 1 base and J 5 bases, with 11 bases left between them. The sample consisted of peripheral blood. V is TRBV30 and J is TRBJ2-5, with a tentative D call TRBD2 (6 bases). The source of this sequence is a woman in her seventies with active or convalescent COVID-19. This chain's CDR3 is CAWSGGSGETQYF. The CDR3 nucleotides are TGTGCCTGGAGTGGAGGGAGCGGGGAGACCCAGTACTTC.